The 28 T cell receptor beta chains listed next were all sequenced from one sample in a study of patients and donors after allogeneic stem cell transplantation. TCRdb processed the RT-PCR reads anew with MiXCR; each CDR3 protein has one entry. The sample lists about 110,000 distinct CDR3 sequences; approximately 40% were seen once. Sequencing used blood, either unsorted or a sorted T cell fraction (not recorded which). All receptors come from a human donor who was either an allogeneic HSCT recipient or a stem cell or donor lymphocyte infusion donor (not recorded which). It is not recorded whose cells these are; they may come from a transplant donor.

The chain has TRBV7-8 and TRBJ2-1, with unresolved D. Germline CDR1 is SGHVS and CDR2 is FQNEAQ. The CDR3 is 13 amino acids. Deletions cut 1 base from V and 8 bases from J, with 9 bases between. The CDR3 DNA follows: TGTGCCAGCAGCTTAGTGCCAGGCCATGAGCAGTTCTTC. Its protein product is CASSLVPGHEQFF.

In this sample, this clonotype turned up a few times. The chain carries TRBV29-1 and TRBJ1-6; D might be TRBD1 (5 bases). The V gene's germline CDR1 is SQVTM and CDR2 ANQGSEA. This CDR3 region has 13 residues. V was clipped by 6 bases and J by 9 bases, with 15 bases between them. CDR3 nucleotides: TGCAGCGTCGGGGACGTCATGGGTTCACCCCTCCACTTT. Translating it yields CSVGDVMGSPLHF.

This clonotype was seen only a few times. V gene TRBV5-1 combines with J gene TRBJ1-4; D unresolved. The CDR3 covers 15 residues. Per germline, CDR1 SGHRS and CDR2 YFSETQ. Trimming shortened V by 0 bases and J by 5 bases, and 11 bases separated the two germline ends. CDR3 protein: CASSLVGSENEKLFF. The CDR3 DNA reads as TGCGCCAGCAGCTTGGTAGGCAGCGAGAATGAAAAACTGTTTTTT.

This chain joins TRBV11-2 and TRBJ2-5; D uncertain. From germline, CDR1 is SGHAT and CDR2 FQNNGV. The germline V and J ends were trimmed by 4 bases and 5 bases, with 17 bases remaining between them. This CDR3 is 15 amino acids long. The CDR3 protein is CASSYYSGYEETQYF. CDR3 bases: TGTGCCAGCAGCTATTATTCCGGGTATGAGGAGACCCAGTACTTC.

The chain has TRBV20-1 and TRBJ2-3; 11 bases are shared with TRBD1. The V gene end was trimmed by 3 bases and the J gene end by 4 bases; junction bases not matched to a gene: 3. The CDR3 is 14 amino acids. Germline CDR1 reads DFQATT; CDR2 reads SNEGSKA (reference sequence). CDR3 protein: CSASGTGGPDTQYF. The CDR3 DNA sequence: TGCAGTGCTAGCGGGACAGGGGGGCCAGATACGCAGTATTTT.

This clonotype has at least ten counts. This rearrangement joins TRBV5-1 to TRBJ1-1; D is unclear. The CDR3 has 16 amino acids. Germline values: CDR1 SGHRS, CDR2 YFSETQ. V lost 0 bases, J lost 2 bases, and 14 bases lay in between. For the CDR3, the DNA is TGCGCCAGCAGCTTGGTTGGGTCACAGATCAACACTGAAGCTTTCTTT. Encoded protein: CASSLVGSQINTEAFF. The whole variable domain, remainder taken from reference TRBV5-1 and TRBJ1-1, is KAGVTQTPRYLIKTRGQQVTLSCSPISGHRSVSWYQQTPGQGLQFLFEYFSETQRNKGNFPGRFSGRQFSNSRSEMNVSTLELGDSALYLCASSLVGSQINTEAFFGQGTRLTVV.

This chain uses TRBV5-1 with TRBJ1-1; D unclear. The CDR3 is 16 amino acids. The germline V gene has CDR1 SGHRS and CDR2 YFSETQ. V lost 0 bases and J lost 4, with 16 bases in between. The CDR3 coding sequence is TGCGCCAGCAGCTTGGGTAGCACAGTTTGGAGCACTGAAGCTTTCTTT. Its protein is CASSLGSTVWSTEAFF.

This clonotype was picked up a small number of times. The CDR3 coding sequence is TGTGCCAGCAGCCAAGGACTAGCGGTGTCTGGGGATACGCAGTATTTT. It translates to CASSQGLAVSGDTQYF. The gene calls are TRBV4-2 and TRBJ2-3; TRBD2 matches at 9 bases. The CDR3 runs 16 residues. V gave up 1 base and J gave up 6 bases; unmatched junction bases: 8. The germline gives CDR1 LGHNA, CDR2 YNFKEQ.

V and J are TRBV29-1 and TRBJ2-7, with TRBD2 matching over 8 bases. Trimming at V came to 4 bases and at J to 4 bases, leaving 15 bases not matched to a gene. The CDR3 runs to 16 residues. Germline V gene sequence: CDR1 SQVTM, CDR2 ANQGSEA. CDR3 in DNA: TGCAGCGTTGCCCGAGATACACGAAGCGGGAGATACGAGCAGTACTTC. Amino acid sequence: CSVARDTRSGRYEQYF.

The V call is TRBV15, the J call TRBJ2-4; TRBD2 might be the D (7 bases). V lost 0 bases and J lost 0, with 12 bases in between. Germline assignment: CDR1 LNHNV and CDR2 YYDKDF (reference sequence). There are 17 residues in the CDR3. The CDR3 DNA follows: TGTGCCACCAGCAGAGATGGGGGGGCCCCAGCCAAAAACATTCAGTACTTC. Its translation is CATSRDGGAPAKNIQYF.

V and J are TRBV28 and TRBJ2-7, with D possibly TRBD2 on 6 matching bases. V lost 3 bases, J lost 3 bases, and 9 bases lay in between. The CDR3 runs 13 residues. Germline lookup yields CDR1 MDHEN and CDR2 SYDVKM. CDR3 coding DNA: TGTGCCAGCAGTTTCGTTAGCGGCTACGAGCAGTACTTC. Protein: CASSFVSGYEQYF.

This clonotype turned up a few times. The chain couples TRBV10-3 to TRBJ2-3; D remains unclear. This CDR3 is 12 amino acids long. V lost 7 bases and J 6 bases, leaving 11 bases between the germline ends. Looked up from germline, CDR1 is ENHRY and CDR2 is SYGVKD. In DNA, the CDR3 is TGTGCCATCAAAGGACCCCCGGATACGCAGTATTTT. Amino acids: CAIKGPPDTQYF.

The rearrangement uses TRBV4-1 and TRBJ2-3; maybe TRBD2 (6 bases). V lost 1 base to trimming and J lost 6 bases, with 11 bases between them. CDR1 and CDR2 from the germline V gene are MGHRA and YSYEKL. The CDR3 has 14 amino acids. Here the CDR3 reads CASSQVGDLDTQYF. The CDR3, as DNA: TGCGCCAGCAGCCAAGTGGGGGACTTGGATACGCAGTATTTT.

The genes are TRBV9 and TRBJ2-2; D ambiguous. V was shortened by 2 bases and J by 4 bases, with 9 bases between the two germline ends. The CDR3 length is 14 residues. Germline V gene lookup returns CDR1 SGDLS and CDR2 YYNGEE. The CDR3 spells CASSVQRTTGELFF. DNA for the CDR3: TGTGCCAGCAGCGTGCAGAGGACCACCGGGGAGCTGTTTTTT.

This clonotype was picked up a small number of times. This rearrangement joins TRBV3-1 to TRBJ2-2, with D perhaps matching TRBD1 (6 bases). The CDR3 covers 15 residues. The germline V gene encodes CDR1 LGHDT and CDR2 YNNKEL (reference sequence). V gave up 4 bases and J gave up 1 base, with 10 bases separating them. CDR3 residues: CASSPWGRNTGELFF. The CDR3 region has the DNA TGTGCCAGCAGCCCTTGGGGGCGGAACACCGGGGAGCTGTTTTTT.

The chain recombines TRBV5-8 with TRBJ1-5; weak D call: TRBD1 (6 bases). The V gene's germline CDR1 is SGHTS and CDR2 YDEGEE. This CDR3 has 15 residues. V lost 1 base and J 0 bases, leaving 8 bases between the germline ends. CDR3 coding DNA: TGTGCCAGCAGCTTGTGGACAGTTAGCAATCAGCCCCAGCATTTT. Amino acids: CASSLWTVSNQPQHF. The entire variable domain, with the rest obtained from reference TRBV5-8 and TRBJ1-5, is as follows: EAGVTQSPTHLIKTRGQQATLRCSPISGHTSVYWYQQALGLGLQFLLWYDEGEERNRGNFPPRFSGRQFPNYSSELNVNALELEDSALYLCASSLWTVSNQPQHFGDGTRLSIL.

The chain uses TRBV13 and TRBJ1-3; 7 bases match TRBD1. V shed 5 bases, J shed 4 bases, and the junction held 8 bases outside the gene matches. The CDR3 loop spans 15 amino acids. Germline CDR1 PRHDT, CDR2 FYEKMQ (reference sequence). The CDR3 region is CASSGRQGLGNTIYF. The CDR3 coding sequence is TGTGCCAGCAGCGGGCGACAGGGCTTAGGAAACACCATATATTTT.

This sequence joins TRBV5-1 and TRBJ2-7; the D is unclear. Germline loops: CDR1 SGHRS, CDR2 YFSETQ. V lost 0 bases, J lost 2 bases, and 9 bases lay in between. The CDR3 runs to 14 residues. The CDR3 sequence is CASSLVQMAYEQYF. CDR3 sequence (DNA): TGCGCCAGCAGCTTGGTCCAGATGGCCTACGAGCAGTACTTC.

This clonotype was seen more than once but under ten times. The DNA for the CDR3 is TGTGCCATCAGTGGGACAGTATCGAACACTGAAGCTTTCTTT. Translation: CAISGTVSNTEAFF. This chain connects TRBV10-3 to TRBJ1-1; D may be TRBD1 (6 bases). The CDR3 contains 14 residues. Germline loops: CDR1 ENHRY, CDR2 SYGVKD. V lost 4 bases, J lost 1 base, and 10 bases lay in between.

This clonotype was detected a few times. V and J are TRBV12-3 or TRBV12-4 and TRBJ1-3; no definite D call. Trimming removed 6 bases at V and 6 bases at J, with 6 bases between. This CDR3 has 11 amino acids. The DNA of the CDR3 is TGTGCCAGCAGCCGACCAAACACCATATATTTT. Translation: CASSRPNTIYF.

This chain joins TRBV12-3 or TRBV12-4 and TRBJ2-2, with D unclear. This CDR3 has 14 amino acids. Trimming took 6 bases from V and 1 from J, leaving 9 bases between them. The CDR3 sequence is CASSPPWNTGELFF. The CDR3 DNA reads TGTGCCAGCAGCCCCCCGTGGAACACCGGGGAGCTGTTTTTT.

The CDR3 DNA follows: TGTGCCAGCAGCCAAGGACAGTATGGTGGGGAGCTGTTTTTT. Its translation: CASSQGQYGGELFF. The V and J genes are TRBV11-3 and TRBJ2-2, with a weak D call TRBD1 (6 bases). From germline, CDR1 is SGHNT and CDR2 YENEEA. V lost 5 bases and J lost 8, with 15 bases in between. This CDR3 spans 14 amino acids.

The V call is TRBV10-3, the J call TRBJ2-1, with 9 bases aligning to TRBD1. CDR3 length: 17 amino acids. Germline CDR1 is ENHRY and CDR2 is SYGVKD. V shed 7 bases and J 5 bases; nucleotides not matched to a gene: 15. Here the CDR3 reads CAIKVGATGGAHNEQFF. The CDR3 DNA sequence: TGTGCCATCAAGGTGGGGGCCACAGGGGGCGCCCACAATGAGCAGTTCTTC.

The chain employs TRBV10-3 and TRBJ1-1; D is possibly TRBD1 (6 bases). The CDR3 consists of 15 residues. Trimming pared 6 bases from V and 2 bases from J, leaving 16 bases between. The germline V gene encodes CDR1 ENHRY and CDR2 SYGVKD. The CDR3 spells CAISPVQGLNTEAFF. CDR3 sequence (DNA): TGTGCCATCAGCCCAGTACAGGGATTAAACACTGAAGCTTTCTTT.

J is TRBJ2-1 and V is TRBV5-1, with TRBD1 matching 7 bases. This CDR3 has 13 amino acids. V shed 0 bases and J 12 bases; nucleotides not matched to a gene: 6. The V gene's germline CDR1 is SGHRS and CDR2 YFSETQ. The CDR3 loop reads CASSLEQGDRQFF. Here the CDR3 DNA reads TGCGCCAGCAGCTTGGAGCAGGGGGATCGGCAGTTCTTC. Combining the CDR3 with reference TRBV5-1 and TRBJ2-1 gives the whole variable domain KAGVTQTPRYLIKTRGQQVTLSCSPISGHRSVSWYQQTPGQGLQFLFEYFSETQRNKGNFPGRFSGRQFSNSRSEMNVSTLELGDSALYLCASSLEQGDRQFFGPGTRLTVL.

By share of the sample, this clonotype is medium-sized. The chain joins TRBV11-2 to TRBJ1-2, with unresolved D. V was clipped by 2 bases and J by 8 bases, with 12 bases between them. Germline loops: CDR1 SGHAT, CDR2 FQNNGV. This CDR3 has 13 residues. The CDR3 DNA sequence: TGTGCCAGCAGCTTAAAGGGTGTAGGGGGCTACACCTTC. It specifies CASSLKGVGGYTF.

The chain employs TRBV20-1 and TRBJ1-1; D gene ambiguous. V was cut by 0 bases and J by 5 bases, with 10 bases left in between. The CDR3 totals 13 residues. In germline, CDR1 is DFQATT, CDR2 SNEGSKA (reference sequence). The CDR3 region has the DNA TGCAGTGCTAGAGATGTGAGGATTACTGAAGCTTTCTTT. Translated, it gives CSARDVRITEAFF.

This clonotype came up many times. The V and J genes are TRBV29-1 and TRBJ2-5; the match to TRBD2 covers 9 bases. V shed 4 bases, J shed 3 bases, and the junction held 3 bases outside the gene matches. CDR3 size: 13 residues. Germline V CDR1 and CDR2: SQVTM, ANQGSEA. The CDR3 sequence: CSVVRLAEETQYF. In nucleotides, the CDR3 is TGCAGCGTTGTTAGACTAGCGGAAGAGACCCAGTACTTC.